Presented here are 31 T cell receptor beta chains from one specimen sequenced in a study of blood T cell repertoires in COVID-19. The data were produced by immunoSEQ multiplex PCR, yet TCRdb's version contains in-frame clones alone and is incomplete. In the table there are under 200,000 clones, 86% of which are singletons. The sequencing sample was made of peripheral blood. The receptors here all came from a woman older than 75 in a cohort sampled during active or convalescent COVID-19.

The chain employs TRBV10-3 and TRBJ2-3; TRBD2 is a possible D gene (6 bases). CDR1 is ENHRY, CDR2 SYGVKD, per germline. The CDR3 is 14 residues long. Trimming stripped 11 bases from V and 0 bases from J, with 15 bases between. CDR3 residues: CAPKGLTSTDTQYF. Here the CDR3 DNA reads TGTGCCCCTAAGGGACTCACTAGCACAGATACGCAGTATTTT.

This chain uses TRBV6-2 or TRBV6-3 with TRBJ2-1; TRBD2 matches at 10 bases. J gave up 5 bases and V 0 bases, and 7 bases lay outside the gene matches. The CDR3 spans 17 residues. In germline, CDR1 is MNHEY, CDR2 SVGEGT. CDR3 sequence reads: CASSYSGLAWGHNEQFF. The CDR3 nucleotides are TGTGCCAGCAGTTACTCGGGACTAGCGTGGGGCCACAATGAGCAGTTCTTC.

CDR3 nucleotides: TGTGCCAGCAGTTTAAGGGAGGGGGCTGAAGCTTTCTTT. Protein sequence: CASSLREGAEAFF. The V gene is TRBV27, the J gene TRBJ1-1, with D possibly TRBD1 on 6 matching bases. The CDR3 spans 13 residues. Germline V gives CDR1 MNHEY, CDR2 SMNVEV (reference sequence). With 2 bases removed from V and 6 bases from J, the gap between germline ends came to 10 bases.

V usage is TRBV6-1 and J usage is TRBJ1-3; possibly TRBD1 for D (6 bases). CDR1 is MNHNS, CDR2 SASEGT, per germline. Trimming took 2 bases from V and 4 from J, leaving 18 bases between them. CDR3 length: 17 residues. CDR3 nucleotides: TGTGCCAGCAGTGAAACACTAGGGGGAACGGAAGGAAACACCATATATTTT. Encoded protein: CASSETLGGTEGNTIYF.

This chain uses TRBV6-6 with TRBJ1-1, with a tentative D call TRBD1 (5 bases). Germline CDR1 reads MNHNY; CDR2 reads SVGAGI (reference sequence). The V end lost 6 bases, the J end lost 5 bases, and 19 bases lay between the germline ends. The CDR3 loop spans 15 amino acids. The CDR3 here is CASRQYSRGTTEAFF. CDR3 DNA sequence: TGTGCCAGCAGACAGTACTCACGGGGGACGACTGAAGCTTTCTTT.

The J gene is TRBJ1-1, the V gene TRBV6-5; D possibly corresponds to TRBD1 (5 bases). The germline V and J ends were trimmed by 7 bases and 4 bases, with 13 bases remaining between them. Per the germline V gene, CDR1 is MNHEY and CDR2 is SVGAGI. CDR3 length equals 13 residues. CDR3 in amino acids: CASMKERGTEAFF. The CDR3 DNA is TGTGCCAGCATGAAGGAAAGGGGCACTGAAGCTTTCTTT.

The CDR3 DNA follows: TGTGCCAGCAAGGGGGACAGTTCCTACGAGCAGTACTTC. Protein: CASKGDSSYEQYF. The V call is TRBV7-9, the J call TRBJ2-7; 7 bases match TRBD1. This CDR3 has 13 amino acids. The germline gives CDR1 SEHNR, CDR2 FQNEAQ (reference sequence). Trimming took 7 bases from V and 1 from J; bases not matched to a gene: 4.

The V call is TRBV18, the J call TRBJ2-6, with unresolved D. The V gene lost 3 bases and the J gene lost 0 bases, with 15 bases spanning the gap. The CDR3 loop spans 18 amino acids. Germline loops: CDR1 KGHSH, CDR2 LQKENI. The CDR3 DNA sequence: TGTGCCAGCTCACCGCCGACGGGTGGATACTCTGGGGCCAACGTCCTGACTTTC. As protein: CASSPPTGGYSGANVLTF.

CDR3 in DNA: TGCGCCAGCAGCTTAACGATGGACAGGAGCAATTCACCCCTCCACTTT. It yields the protein CASSLTMDRSNSPLHF. The chain joins TRBV5-1 to TRBJ1-6, with 7 bases aligning to TRBD1. V trimming: 2 bases; J trimming: 7 bases; junction bases outside the gene matches: 9. Germline lookup yields CDR1 SGHRS and CDR2 YFSETQ. This CDR3 is 16 amino acids long.

The gene calls are TRBV3-1 (or the pseudogene TRBV3-2) and TRBJ1-3; weak D call: TRBD1 (5 bases). The CDR3 totals 17 residues. The germline CDR1 and CDR2 sequences are LGHDT and YNNKEL (reference sequence). V lost 1 base, J lost 3 bases, and 16 bases lay in between. The CDR3 bases are TGTGCCAGCAGCCAAGTGATAGGGGTGTTAGGTGGAAACACCATATATTTT. Residues: CASSQVIGVLGGNTIYF.

This clone has a handful of counts. V is TRBV19 and J is TRBJ2-5, with 9 bases that match TRBD2. V was pared by 5 bases and J by 5 bases, with 6 bases of the junction left unmatched. Germline values: CDR1 LNHDA, CDR2 SQIVND (reference sequence). CDR3 size: 14 residues. CDR3 amino acids: CASSSLAGGETQYF. CDR3 DNA sequence: TGTGCCAGTAGTTCCCTTGCGGGAGGGGAGACCCAGTACTTC.

The chain is built from TRBV5-6 and TRBJ2-1; D might be TRBD2 (6 bases). This CDR3 contains 14 residues. The germline V gene encodes CDR1 SGHDT and CDR2 YYEEEE. Trimming cost V 4 bases and J 6 bases, with 14 bases left between them. The CDR3 DNA is TGTGCCAGCAGCGCGGGACCGCCTATCAATGAGCAGTTCTTC. Its translation is CASSAGPPINEQFF.

The chain uses TRBV11-2 and TRBJ2-4, with 7 bases lining up with TRBD2. Germline V gene lookup returns CDR1 SGHAT and CDR2 FQNNGV. The CDR3 has 16 amino acids. The V segment lost 7 bases and the J segment 3 bases; nucleotides outside the gene matches: 12. The CDR3 reads CASTLVGGGIKNIQYF. The CDR3 coding sequence is TGTGCCAGCACCCTCGTGGGCGGGGGTATCAAAAACATTCAGTACTTC. Full variable domain (remainder filled in from reference TRBV11-2 and TRBJ2-4): EAGVAQSPRYKIIEKRQSVAFWCNPISGHATLYWYQQILGQGPKLLIQFQNNGVVDDSQLPKDRFSAERLKGVDSTLKIQPAKLEDSAVYLCASTLVGGGIKNIQYFGAGTRLSVL.

This clone has just one count. The chain couples TRBV11-3 to TRBJ1-1; D might be TRBD1 (6 bases). Trimming pared 1 base from V and 1 base from J, leaving 22 bases between. Germline V lookup: CDR1 SGHNT, CDR2 YENEEA. The CDR3 consists of 19 residues. CDR3 nucleotides: TGTGCCAGCAGCTTAGTCGCCGCTCTCAGCGGGACAACGAACACTGAAGCTTTCTTT. Its protein product is CASSLVAALSGTTNTEAFF.

V and J are TRBV5-1 and TRBJ2-7; 12 nucleotides agree with TRBD2. After removal of 4 bases from V and 0 bases from J, the junction contained 2 bases not matched to a gene. Germline assignment: CDR1 SGHRS and CDR2 YFSETQ. This CDR3 has 15 amino acids. CDR3 sequence reads: CASSPTSGSSYEQYV. The CDR3 DNA is TGCGCCAGCAGCCCGACTAGCGGGAGCTCCTACGAGCAGTACGTC.

This clone was detected only a few times. This chain uses TRBV10-1 with TRBJ1-5; D gene ambiguous. The V gene's germline CDR1 is WNHNN and CDR2 SYGVQD (reference sequence). CDR3 size: 13 residues. Trimming left V 8 bases short and J 1 base short, with 9 bases between. This CDR3 is CASPEASNQPQHF. The CDR3 region has the DNA TGCGCCAGCCCCGAGGCCAGCAATCAGCCCCAGCATTTT.

The rearrangement links TRBV18 to TRBJ2-3; 8 bases align to TRBD2. With V trimmed by 2 bases and J by 1 base, 11 bases remained unmatched. The CDR3 is 18 residues long. Germline-derived CDR1 and CDR2 are KGHSH and LQKENI. The CDR3 loop reads CASSPAGRRRGGTDTQYF. The CDR3, as DNA: TGTGCCAGCTCACCAGCCGGGAGGAGGCGGGGGGGCACAGATACGCAGTATTTT.

The chain couples TRBV7-2 to TRBJ2-3, with D tentatively TRBD1 (5 bases). V was cut by 1 base and J by 1 base, with 6 bases left in between. The germline CDR1 and CDR2 sequences are SGHTA and FQGNSA. This CDR3 is 14 amino acids long. CDR3 loop: CASSLVTGTDTQYF. CDR3 DNA sequence: TGTGCCAGCAGCTTAGTGACAGGCACAGATACGCAGTATTTT.

The V and J genes are TRBV7-9 and TRBJ2-1; the match to TRBD2 covers 16 bases. There are 18 residues in the CDR3. CDR1 is SEHNR and CDR2 is FQNEAQ in the germline V gene (reference sequence). Trimming cost V 5 bases and J 0 bases; bases outside gene matches: 4. In nucleotides, the CDR3 is TGTGCCAGCAGCCCGGGACTAGCGGGAGGGAGCTCCTACAATGAGCAGTTCTTC. Translation: CASSPGLAGGSSYNEQFF. Full variable domain (outside the CDR3, taken from reference TRBV7-9 and TRBJ2-1): DTGVSQNPRHKITKRGQNVTFRCDPISEHNRLYWYRQTLGQGPEFLTYFQNEAQLEKSRLLSDRFSAERPKGSFSTLEIQRTEQGDSAMYLCASSPGLAGGSSYNEQFFGPGTRLTVL.

This CDR3 is CASSPYEGSTDTQYF. The DNA for the CDR3 is TGTGCCAGCTCACCTTATGAGGGAAGCACAGATACGCAGTATTTT. The chain is built from TRBV18 and TRBJ2-3, with a weak D call TRBD2 (5 bases). The length of the CDR3 is 15 residues. V was trimmed by 3 bases and J by 0 bases, leaving 10 bases between them. Germline V CDR1 and CDR2: KGHSH, LQKENI.

V is TRBV6-6 and J is TRBJ2-3; 11 positions agree with TRBD2. Germline loops: CDR1 MNHNY, CDR2 SVGAGI (reference sequence). V was clipped by 6 bases and J by 3 bases; unmatched bases: 2. This CDR3 is built from 14 residues. Here the CDR3 DNA reads TGTGCCAGCAGAAGGACTAGCGGGACAGATACGCAGTATTTT. It yields the protein CASRRTSGTDTQYF.

This chain joins TRBV27 and TRBJ2-1, with 10 positions matching TRBD2. The germline CDR1 and CDR2 sequences are MNHEY and SMNVEV (reference sequence). CDR3 length: 17 residues. Unmatched junction bases numbered 4, after V lost 2 bases and J lost 0 bases. DNA for the CDR3: TGTGCCAGCAGTTTAGAAGCTAGCGGGAGCTCCTACAATGAGCAGTTCTTC. It specifies CASSLEASGSSYNEQFF.

The J gene is TRBJ2-7, the V gene TRBV6-5; D is unresolved. V gave up 8 bases and J gave up 2 bases, with 13 bases separating them. Germline V gene lookup returns CDR1 MNHEY and CDR2 SVGAGI. The CDR3 is made up of 13 amino acids. CDR3 bases: TGTGCCAGCGGTCCAGCGAAACCCTACGAGCAGTACGTC. This codes for CASGPAKPYEQYV.

The chain's CDR3 is CASSFDRGPYEQYF. CDR3 nucleotides: TGTGCCAGCAGTTTTGACAGGGGGCCTTACGAGCAGTACTTC. The rearrangement joins TRBV7-2 to TRBJ2-7, with 10 bases matching TRBD1. V gave up 6 bases and J gave up 4 bases; unmatched junction bases: 6. CDR1 is SGHTA, CDR2 FQGNSA, per germline. CDR3 length: 14 amino acids.

The V and J genes are TRBV11-3 and TRBJ2-7; tentatively, D is TRBD2 (6 bases). The CDR3 spans 11 residues. Germline V gives CDR1 SGHNT, CDR2 YENEEA. V was pared by 1 base and J by 9 bases, with 7 bases between. CDR3 DNA sequence: TGTGCCAGCAGCTTAGCCGGGGGGCAGTACTTC. Protein product: CASSLAGGQYF.

The chain couples TRBV5-1 to TRBJ2-7; 9 bases fit TRBD1. V dropped 2 bases and J dropped 5; count of bases not matched to a gene: 8. CDR3 length: 15 residues. CDR1 and CDR2 (germline): SGHRS, YFSETQ. Here the CDR3 DNA reads TGCGCCAGCAGCTTCTCCGGGACAGGGTCCCACGAGCAGTACTTC. It specifies CASSFSGTGSHEQYF.

The chain is built from TRBV19 and TRBJ2-1; 9 bases agree with TRBD1. Germline CDR1 reads LNHDA; CDR2 reads SQIVND (reference sequence). The CDR3 has 13 amino acids. V trimming: 5 bases; J trimming: 9 bases; junction bases outside the gene matches: 5. CDR3 residues: CASSAQTGGEQFF. CDR3 DNA: TGTGCCAGTAGTGCCCAGACAGGGGGTGAGCAGTTCTTC.

The V and J genes are TRBV6-5 and TRBJ1-4; TRBD1 might be the D (5 bases). CDR1 and CDR2 from the germline V gene are MNHEY and SVGAGI. V shed 6 bases and J shed 4 bases, with 15 bases lying between them. The CDR3 spans 15 residues. Here the CDR3 reads CASRGDSPLNEKLFF. CDR3 nucleotides: TGTGCCAGCAGGGGTGACAGTCCCCTTAATGAAAAACTGTTTTTT.

The chain's CDR3 is CASSPPRGANTEAFF. In DNA form, the CDR3 reads TGTGCCAGCTCCCCGCCGCGGGGGGCGAACACTGAAGCTTTCTTT. The chain carries TRBV2 and TRBJ1-1; D possibly corresponds to TRBD1 (6 bases). Germline lookup yields CDR1 SNHLY and CDR2 FYNNEI. The CDR3 spans 15 residues. Between the trimmed V and J ends, which lost 8 bases and 1 base, there was a span of 17 bases.

This clone appeared a single time. This chain uses TRBV18 with TRBJ2-3; D possibly corresponds to TRBD1 (6 bases). V lost 3 bases, J lost 3 bases, and 13 bases lay in between. Per the germline V gene, CDR1 is KGHSH and CDR2 is LQKENI. The CDR3 has 15 residues. The CDR3 spells CASSPFAGVTDTQYF. DNA of the CDR3: TGTGCCAGCTCACCTTTCGCAGGGGTGACAGATACGCAGTATTTT.

The gene calls are TRBV27 and TRBJ1-1; D is unclear. This CDR3 has 13 residues. V lost 3 bases to trimming and J lost 2 bases, with 7 bases between them. Germline V lookup: CDR1 MNHEY, CDR2 SMNVEV (reference sequence). This chain's CDR3 is CASSFIINTEAFF. CDR3 nucleotide sequence: TGTGCCAGCAGTTTTATAATTAACACTGAAGCTTTCTTT.